Presented here are 10 T cell receptor beta chains from one specimen sequenced in a study of cytomegalovirus exposure and HLA in healthy donors. PCR used 60 Vbeta primers and 13 Jbeta primers. TCRdb's table, derived via immunoSEQ multiplex PCR, lists solely in-frame clones and lacks some. The repertoire consists of 160,000 or so clones, with over 80% occurring once and the leading ten covering roughly 1.4%. Material: PBMCs. The receptor source for this set is a young woman in good health and CMV-seronegative.

The chain recombines TRBV7-3 with TRBJ1-1, with 7 bases matching TRBD1. The CDR3 runs to 14 residues. Trimming took 5 bases from V and 2 from J; bases not matched to a gene: 5. Germline V gene sequence: CDR1 SGHTA, CDR2 FQGTGA. CDR3 DNA: TGTGCCAGCAGCACACAGGGGCCAAACACTGAAGCTTTCTTT. It translates to CASSTQGPNTEAFF.

This sequence joins TRBV29-1 and TRBJ1-1; 10 nucleotides match TRBD1. V gave up 6 bases and J gave up 5 bases; unmatched junction bases: 6. CDR3 length: 13 residues. The germline V gene encodes CDR1 SQVTM and CDR2 ANQGSEA. The CDR3 DNA reads as TGCAGCGTCCGGGACAGGGGAAGTACTGAAGCTTTCTTT. It encodes CSVRDRGSTEAFF.

The rearrangement uses TRBV4-1 and TRBJ1-1; D might be TRBD1 (6 bases). The CDR3 sequence is 16 residues long. CDR1 is MGHRA, CDR2 YSYEKL, per germline. Deletions cut 3 bases from V and 0 bases from J, with 14 bases between. The CDR3 DNA follows: TGCGCCAGCAGCCACCGGACAGAATACATGAACACTGAAGCTTTCTTT. It specifies CASSHRTEYMNTEAFF.

The V and J genes are TRBV27 and TRBJ2-1, with D perhaps TRBD2 (6 bases). The CDR3 is 12 residues long. Trimming left V 7 bases short and J 4 bases short, with 8 bases between. Germline CDR1 reads MNHEY; CDR2 reads SMNVEV (reference sequence). CDR3 nucleotide sequence: TGTGCCAGCACCGGAGGGTACAATGAGCAGTTCTTC. Its protein is CASTGGYNEQFF.

The chain carries TRBV7-9 and TRBJ2-3; unclear D gene. The germline CDR1 and CDR2 sequences are SEHNR and FQNEAQ (reference sequence). This CDR3 is built from 15 residues. V was pared by 7 bases and J by 8 bases, with 22 bases between. The CDR3 spells CASNPFGTAAATQYF. For the CDR3, the DNA is TGTGCCAGCAACCCCTTCGGTACCGCGGCGGCTACGCAGTATTTT.

The chain carries TRBV4-1 and TRBJ2-7; 7 bases align to TRBD2. V gave up 3 bases and J gave up 3 bases; unmatched junction bases: 8. Germline CDR1 MGHRA, CDR2 YSYEKL. The CDR3 length is 15 residues. In DNA form, the CDR3 reads TGCGCCAGCAGCCATGTTGGGAGGGATCGCTACGAGCAGTACTTC. Residues: CASSHVGRDRYEQYF.

This clone was seen once. V is TRBV5-1 and J is TRBJ1-1; D may be TRBD1 (6 bases). This CDR3 comprises 15 residues. Germline CDR1 and CDR2: SGHRS and YFSETQ. Trimming took 3 bases from V and 0 from J, leaving 12 bases between them. CDR3 region: CASSSRGQLNTEAFF. The CDR3 DNA is TGCGCCAGCAGCTCCAGGGGACAACTGAACACTGAAGCTTTCTTT.

The chain has TRBV5-1 and TRBJ1-3; 8 bases align to TRBD1. V lost 4 bases to trimming and J lost 0 bases; unmatched junction nucleotides: 9. Per germline, CDR1 SGHRS and CDR2 YFSETQ. The length of the CDR3 is 17 residues. CDR3 residues: CASSGTGTGYSGNTIYF. The CDR3 nucleotides are TGCGCCAGCAGCGGGACCGGGACAGGATACTCTGGAAACACCATATATTTT.

The chain couples TRBV25-1 to TRBJ2-7; 7 bases fit TRBD1. The CDR3 runs to 15 residues. Trimming at V came to 3 bases and at J to 4 bases, leaving 9 bases not matched to a gene. Germline assignment: CDR1 MGHDK and CDR2 SYGVNS. The CDR3 sequence: CASSDPKGGRYEQYF. CDR3 DNA: TGTGCCAGCAGTGATCCGAAAGGGGGCAGGTACGAGCAGTACTTC.

The chain joins TRBV12-5 to TRBJ1-2, with D hard to call. Deletions cut 6 bases from V and 7 bases from J, with 12 bases between. The length of the CDR3 is 12 residues. Germline lookup yields CDR1 LGHNT and CDR2 FRNRAP. The CDR3 DNA follows: TGTGCTAGTGGCCCTCTTCGGGGTGGCTACACCTTC. Protein: CASGPLRGGYTF. The variable domain in full, completed from reference TRBV12-5 and TRBJ1-2, reads DARVTQTPRHKVTEMGQEVTMRCQPILGHNTVFWYRQTMMQGLELLAYFRNRAPLDDSGMPKDRFSAEMPDATLATLKIQPSEPRDSAVYFCASGPLRGGYTFGSGTRLTVV.